Listed here is a single TCR beta chain. Its target is not known. The record originates from a study of cytomegalovirus exposure and HLA in healthy donors. Overall study results and limits: The authors later found HLA-associated TCR beta chains more clonally expanded than equally common others. One variant, a missense change in DCLRE1C, was linked in a later analysis to TCR beta V- and J-gene trimming.

Losses at the gene ends were 3 bases for V and 4 bases for J; bases not matched to a gene: 7. CDR3 length equals 16 residues. The study ran its PCR with 60 Vbeta and 13 Jbeta primers. The table came from immunoSEQ multiplex PCR; TCRdb's copy has only in-frame clones and leaves some out. This sample has under 200,000 clones, with 82% found just once. The TCR sequence derives from a male donor in good health and CMV-seronegative. The chain recombines TRBV23-1 with TRBJ2-1; 9 positions match TRBD2. TRBV23-1 is an open reading frame, and its role is uncertain. The sample was PBMCs. The CDR3, as DNA: TGCGCCAGCAGTCATGCCTCTAGCGGGATATACAATGAGCAGTTCTTC. Its translation: CASSHASSGIYNEQFF.